The rows below give T cell receptor beta chains drawn from one sample of a study of T cell changes during pregnancy in multiple sclerosis. Clones were sequenced by immunoSEQ multiplex PCR, and TCRdb holds only the in-frame ones, with some missing. The sample lists about 53,000 clones, approximately 91% occurring once. The sequencing here drew on CD4+ T cells from peripheral blood mononuclear cells, taken in the third trimester of pregnancy. The receptors derive from a female donor with multiple sclerosis, enrolled in a pregnancy study. CDR3s include the opening cysteine and the closing phenylalanine or tryptophan. The D gene is left open where the match is weak. Size is stated for part of the rows, as once, few or many counts, or as a class when the clone is expanded.

TRBJ1-6 | . | . | TRBV10-3 | TGTGCCATCAGCGGACAGCCCAATTCACCCCTCCACTTT | CAISGQPNSPLHF
TRBJ2-1 | few | TRBD2 | TRBV19 | TGTGCCAGCTCCCGGGGACTAGCGGGGGAAAAGCAGTTCTTC | CASSRGLAGEKQFF
TRBJ2-7 | . | TRBD2 | TRBV30 | TGTGCCTGGAGTGTTGCGGGGGGCGCCTACGAGCAGTACTTC | CAWSVAGGAYEQYF
TRBJ2-3 | once | . | TRBV9 | TGTGCCAGCAGCGTAGGACAGTCAACAGATACGCAGTATTTT | CASSVGQSTDTQYF
TRBJ2-1 | . | TRBD1 | TRBV9 | TGTGCCAGCAGCCAAGGGACAGCATACAATGAGCAGTTCTTC | CASSQGTAYNEQFF
TRBJ1-2 | . | TRBD1 | TRBV7-2 | TGTGCCAGCAGCTTATCGGGTAACAGGGGGTATGGCTACACCTTC | CASSLSGNRGYGYTF
TRBJ2-2 | . | . | TRBV10-3 | TGTGCCATCAGTGAGAGAGGCTTAGATAGCACCGGGGAGCTGTTTTTT | CAISERGLDSTGELFF
TRBJ1-1 | . | TRBD1 | TRBV6-1 | TGTGCCAGCAGTGCAAACAGGGGGCTTACTGAAGCTTTCTTT | CASSANRGLTEAFF
TRBJ2-5 | . | TRBD2 | TRBV7-2 | TGTGCCAGCAGCTTTAGCGGGGGGATAAAAGAGACCCAGTACTTC | CASSFSGGIKETQYF
TRBJ1-3 | . | . | TRBV9 | TGTGCCAGCAGTGCCGCGGGGAGCTCTGGAAACACCATATATTTT | CASSAAGSSGNTIYF
TRBJ1-3 | . | . | TRBV7-6 | TGTGCCAGCAGCTTAGTTGCCAGCTCTGGAAACACCATATATTTT | CASSLVASSGNTIYF
TRBJ1-1 | . | . | TRBV29-1 | TGCAGCGCCTTCGAGGAGAACACTGAAGCTTTCTTT | CSAFEENTEAFF
TRBJ2-7 | . | TRBD1 | TRBV6-5 | TGTGCCAGCAGCTACACCCGGGACAGGGTTAACGAGCAGTACTTC | CASSYTRDRVNEQYF
TRBJ2-5 | . | TRBD2 | TRBV7-9 | TGTGCCAGCAGCTCGGGGACTAGCGCTCAGTACTTC | CASSSGTSAQYF
TRBJ2-7 | . | . | TRBV14 | TGTGCCAGCAGCCACGGGGTTTTCTACGAGCAGTACTTC | CASSHGVFYEQYF
TRBJ2-3 | . | . | TRBV7-9 | TGTGCCAGCAGCTTAGGGGCAGGGTGGGGCACAGATACGCAGTATTTT | CASSLGAGWGTDTQYF
TRBJ1-1 | few | . | TRBV5-4 | TGTGCCAGCAGCTTTGGGGGCCCTGAAGCTTTCTTT | CASSFGGPEAFF
TRBJ1-2 | . | . | TRBV7-9 | TGTGCCAGCAGCTCCCTCGTGGGGCAGAACTATGGCTACACCTTC | CASSSLVGQNYGYTF
TRBJ1-2 | few | TRBD1 | TRBV5-4 | TGTGCCAGCAGCTTGGCTGGACAGGGAGGCTATGGCTACACCTTC | CASSLAGQGGYGYTF
TRBJ2-5 | . | TRBD2 | TRBV6-7 | TGTGCCAGCAGTTCCCGACTATTCTACCTAGCGGGGAGGGGAGAGACCCAGTACTTC | CASSSRLFYLAGRGETQYF
TRBJ2-1 | . | TRBD2 | TRBV29-1 | TGCAGCGACCGACTAGCGGGGGGGCGTGAGCAGTTCTTC | CSDRLAGGREQFF
TRBJ2-1 | . | . | TRBV29-1 | TGCAGCGCCACTGTGGAGGGGACGGCATACAATGAGCAGTTCTTC | CSATVEGTAYNEQFF
TRBJ1-3 | . | TRBD1 | TRBV7-7 | TGTGCTACCACCGCGACAGGGGGAAACACCATATATTTT | CATTATGGNTIYF
TRBJ2-7 | . | . | TRBV11-2 | TGTGCCAGCAGCTTAGACACGACTTCCTACGAGCAGTACTTC | CASSLDTTSYEQYF
TRBJ1-6 | few | . | TRBV19 | TGTGCCAGTAGTGTGGGACTCCTTGGGGGCCTCCACTTT | CASSVGLLGGLHF
TRBJ2-2 | once | TRBD1 | TRBV10-3 | TGTGCCATCAGTGGACAGGGACCGAACACCGGGGAGCTGTTTTTT | CAISGQGPNTGELFF
TRBJ1-6 | . | . | TRBV7-8 | TGTGCCAGCAGCAGCAGCAGGGGCGCGTGGAATTCACCCCTCCACTTT | CASSSSRGAWNSPLHF
TRBJ1-2 | . | TRBD1 | TRBV10-2 | TGCGCCAGCAGTGTGGACAGGGGGCTCGGTGGCTACACCTTC | CASSVDRGLGGYTF
TRBJ2-5 | . | . | TRBV14 | TGTGCCAGCAGCCAAGACTCTTTCGGGATAGGGACCCAGTACTTC | CASSQDSFGIGTQYF
TRBJ1-1 | . | . | TRBV5-8 | TGTGCCAGCAGCCTCAGGGGTAACCTGAACACTGAAGCTTTCTTT | CASSLRGNLNTEAFF
TRBJ2-3 | . | TRBD2 | TRBV7-2 | TGTGCCAGCAGATTAAGCGGGGGGTATACAGATACGCAGTATTTT | CASRLSGGYTDTQYF
TRBJ2-3 | medium-sized | TRBD1 | TRBV19 | TGTGCCAGTAGTACCGGGACAGGGGGCGGGGATACGCAGTATTTT | CASSTGTGGGDTQYF
TRBJ2-1 | . | TRBD2 | TRBV5-4 | TGTGCCAGCAGCTCCGGGTCGGGGCGGGGGGTTAACAATGAGCAGTTCTTC | CASSSGSGRGVNNEQFF
TRBJ1-3 | . | . | TRBV6-5 | TGTGCCAGCAGTTTCACAGGGATTGGAAACACCATATATTTT | CASSFTGIGNTIYF
TRBJ1-3 | . | TRBD1 | TRBV6-4 | TGTGCCAGCAGTGACTCGACAGGGCCAGGAAACACCATATATTTT | CASSDSTGPGNTIYF
TRBJ2-5 | . | . | TRBV7-7 | TGTGCTAGCAGCTTATCGGGGGTTGAGACCCAGTACTTC | CASSLSGVETQYF
TRBJ1-1 | . | . | TRBV27 | TGTGCCAGCAGTTTATCGGTCGCGAAATTTATGAACACTGAAGCTTTCTTT | CASSLSVAKFMNTEAFF
TRBJ2-5 | . | . | TRBV29-1 | TGCAGCGTTGAAGTTGGGAATAGGGGGACCCAGTACTTC | CSVEVGNRGTQYF
TRBJ1-5 | . | . | TRBV7-2 | TGTGCCAGCAGCTCCGCCAGGGGCACAAGGGGCAATCAGCCCCAGCATTTT | CASSSARGTRGNQPQHF
TRBJ1-2 | . | TRBD1 | TRBV2 | TGTGCCAGCAGTCCGGCCGGGACAGGGAACTATGGCTACACCTTC | CASSPAGTGNYGYTF
TRBJ1-3 | . | TRBD1 | TRBV27 | TGTGCCAGCCGCCGGGCAGGGGGCGAGGGAAACACCATATATTTT | CASRRAGGEGNTIYF
TRBJ1-3 | . | TRBD1 | TRBV2 | TGTGCCAGCAGTGTACAGGGGGATAACACCATATATTTT | CASSVQGDNTIYF
TRBJ2-3 | . | . | TRBV11-1 | TGTGCCAGCAGCCAGGTGGATACGCAGTATTTT | CASSQVDTQYF